This T cell receptor beta chain was captured in a study of cytomegalovirus exposure and HLA in healthy donors (dated by TCRdb to about 2017). Some background on the complete study: In an earlier analysis of fewer than 750 of the donors, 276 Gb of sequence data and 90 million to 130 million unique TCR beta sequences from 180 million or so T cells were reported. Every repertoire in the discovery cohort had been generated on one and the same sequencing platform. Among some 400 genotyped donors of the cohort, an average of around 240,000 unique TCR beta nucleotide sequences were sequenced per donor, around a sixth of them non-productive. To predict cytomegalovirus infection status, the study combined high-throughput TCR immunosequencing, statistical association of individual TCRs with disease status, and machine learning. Typing coverage differed by locus: A, B, C, DRB1 and DQB1 were typed in roughly 620-630 donors, DQA1 in 500 to 550, DPA1 in roughly 590, and DPB1 in 400 to 480. About five DR-DQ haplotypes were treated as single units for association and clustering because of strong linkage in the cohort. Donor age, sex, ethnicity and CMV serostatus were compiled alongside the repertoire data. Roughly 290 gigabases of sequencing data and 70 million to 100 million unique TCR sequences made up an early release that covered 500 to 700 HLA-typed donors. Rather than using new phenotypic data, the later analysis identified candidate immune exposures from TCR beta sequences and from how often those sequences occurred across donors. In an earlier analysis of 587 of the donors, high-throughput TCR beta sequencing was used to judge whether each TCR beta V gene segment behaved as functional or pseudogenic. Genome-wide SNP genotypes for about 60% of the roughly 700 donors were used in a later genetic analysis, which treated that subset as a discovery cohort. The study aimed to test whether cataloging public T cell receptors could reveal signatures of past pathogen exposure. A later analysis re-analyzed previously published TCR beta repertoires from roughly 630 donors and added high-resolution HLA genotyping to study TCR occurrence patterns. The study used immunosequencing to profile the T cell repertoires of more than 650 subjects and linked those repertoires to cytomegalovirus serostatus. Of the 300 to 450 genotyped donors, less than 90% were placed in the genetic ancestry cluster associated with self-reported Caucasian donors. Class I and class II HLA loci were covered by the typing at four-digit resolution. Along with the approximately 670-subject first cohort, a separate validation cohort of roughly 110 different subjects was used. Study-wide conclusions, independent of this receptor: Correlated functional status among segregating V segments might be attributable to linkage disequilibrium, but an unknown experimental factor could not be ruled out. A further reported finding was that TCR beta sequences accurately predicted the HLA-A and HLA-B alleles for most subjects in the first cohort. Broadly in line with IMGT annotations, most TCR beta V segments showed up in productive rearrangements about 87% or about 30% of the time in an earlier analysis of about 500 of the donors. This cohort had only TCR beta chains sequenced, and the lack of alpha or paired-chain data limited which features could be detected. According to a later analysis, TCR association rates differed among HLA loci, with DRB1 alleles showing the most associated TCRs and HLA-C alleles showing the fewest. Specific HLA alleles were associated with over 15,000 TCR beta sequences at a false discovery rate of 0.05 in a later analysis. In a later analysis, several top co-occurrence clusters were reported to appear linked to parvovirus B19, influenza, CMV and Epstein-Barr virus. Some IMGT-functional V segments, including TRBV6-2 and TRBV6-3, could not be told apart with the 87-base-pair reads, so those segments were excluded. The authors suggested that the approach could potentially be extended to other disease states and immunological phenotypes. The classifier was reported to diagnose cytomegalovirus status with high specificity and sensitivity in both the original and validation cohorts. CMV serostatus was the only immune exposure information available for the cohort. In a later analysis, most CMV-associated TCR beta chains were found to appear HLA-restricted, with HLA associations seemingly driven largely by CMV exposure. The study listed over 150 TCR beta chains as associated with cytomegalovirus. A few of the identified cytomegalovirus-associated TCR beta chains were confirmed in vitro to be specific for cytomegalovirus antigens. When HLA alleles, especially DR and DQ, strongly co-occurred, TCR associations were difficult to assign to individual alleles. The presence/absence analyses assumed that sequencing depth was roughly uniform across donors, and that assumption may not be true. While some public TCRs were present in many individuals, most TCR sequences turned up only very rarely across donors. Because counts were too low, roughly 17 rarely observed V segments, including chromosome 9 orphons, were left out of the earlier analysis of 587 of the donors. A later genetic analysis reported fewer N-insertions in productive TCRs among donors in an Asian-associated ancestry cluster than the approximately 670-donor mean. The sequencing pipeline was judged likely to have produced a cluster of highly shared sequence variants as a technical artifact. An association between a missense DCLRE1C variant and V-gene and J-gene trimming of TCR beta chains was found in a later genetic analysis and replicated in an independent cohort. In a later analysis, HLA-associated TCR beta chains showed more clonal expansion and lower generation probabilities than non-associated chains that were equally common. Because some donors lacked HLA typing at each locus, the association tests relied only on the typed subset.

The CDR3, from cysteine to phenylalanine, totals 14 residues. Of the read, only the CDR3 DNA is kept; its 42 bases are in frame from base 1. Trimmed from V: 2 bases; trimmed from J: 6 bases; junction bases lacking a gene match: 7. CDR1 SGHVS and CDR2 FNYEAQ were looked up in the germline V gene. The library was prepared using the immunoSEQ multiplex PCR assay. The multiplex PCR relied on a mix of 60 forward primers for TCR Vbeta segments and 13 reverse primers for TCR Jbeta segments. Amplification of the CDR3 region of rearranged TCR beta genes was performed with a multiplex PCR assay on genomic DNA. Amplified TCR beta libraries were sequenced as 87-base-pair reads on the Illumina HiSeq System. The study's own analysis went as follows. In a later analysis, approximately 74 million unique TCR beta chains were counted across the approximately 620 repertoires, and roughly 10 million of these chains were shared by at least two donors. To remove PCR and sequencing errors, raw reads were error-corrected and collapsed into unique sequences using a nearest-neighbor algorithm that merged closely related sequences. V, D and J gene segments were assigned by aligning CDR3 sequences to IMGT reference sequences. For a sequence to be retained, at least a six-nucleotide match to both a V gene segment and a J gene segment was required. Rearrangements were classified as productive when the CDR3 lacked stop codons and remained in frame with V and J, and all other rearrangements were classified as non-productive. Following IMGT convention, CDR3 was defined as the stretch from the second conserved V-encoded cysteine to the conserved J-encoded phenylalanine. The earlier analysis of some 550 of the donors excluded any sequence lacking an unambiguous match to a single V gene segment. An earlier analysis of almost 600 of the donors classified V segments as functional when productive rearrangements were above 56.7% and as segregating when the standard deviation between donors was above 5%. A statistical classification framework was built for diagnosing cytomegalovirus status from the catalog of TCR beta chain sequences. In a later analysis, TCR nucleotide sequences were compared against IMGT/GENE-DB human TR gene sequences so that V and J genes could be assigned. A later analysis assigned CDR3 sequences and most-parsimonious VDJ recombination scenarios with the TCRdist pipeline. A later analysis defined each TCR beta chain by its CDR3 amino acid sequence plus V-gene family, and excluded reads lacking a unique V-gene family. A later analysis removed 600 or so highly shared, low-generation-probability nucleotide sequences to deal with suspected cross-contamination and a sequencing artifact. A later analysis calculated a clonal expansion index for each public chain from normalized within-repertoire ranks of inferred template counts. Generation probabilities in a later analysis came from a VDJ recombination model fitted to out-of-frame rearrangements, and those results were checked against IGoR. In a later analysis, hypergeometric tests were used to score TCR-TCR, TCR-HLA and TCR-CMV co-occurrence, with a repertoire-size bias correction applied to TCR pairs. A later analysis estimated false discovery rates by permuting HLA or CMV assignments 20 times. A later analysis grouped co-occurring TCRs with DBSCAN, adding TCRdist sequence similarity when clustering within HLA-allele-positive subsets. Co-occurrence clustering excluded repertoires with fewer than 30,000 or more than 120,000 public chains, plus five with anomalous nucleotide sharing. As stored in TCRdb, this immuneACCESS dataset retains in-frame rearrangements with V and J assigned. A fraction of the clones does not appear; measured against another copy, unresolved V genes explain less than half of the discrepancy, and the remainder lacks a known reason. D and trimming were read from the DNA, whereas the V and J calls and clone size are those reported in that table. Across this sample there are around 200,000 clones, with roughly 80% seen only once. The ten most abundant clones make up 15% to 19% of the sample.

The cohort was made up of several hundred healthy bone marrow donors. Cohort members were all nominally healthy when sampled, although unrecorded immune exposures were likely present. The donor was CMV seronegative and was included in the group of a few hundred seronegative cohort members. Every donor gave a peripheral blood sample, and the peripheral blood mononuclear cells from that sample were used for TCR beta sequencing. The Qiagen DNeasy Blood Extraction Kit was used to extract genomic DNA from the blood cell samples. Details on this clone: The antigen it recognizes is unknown. Within one base of it there is no much larger clone, and no base qualities were kept.

The sequencing input was PBMCs. The chain was built from TRBV7-6 and TRBJ2-7; the junction holds 7 bases that match TRBD1. The sequence was obtained from a middle-aged man in good health and CMV-seronegative. The CDR3: CASSLSATGSEQYF. The DNA reads as follows: TGTGCCAGCAGCTTATCGGCGACAGGGTCCGAGCAGTACTTC.